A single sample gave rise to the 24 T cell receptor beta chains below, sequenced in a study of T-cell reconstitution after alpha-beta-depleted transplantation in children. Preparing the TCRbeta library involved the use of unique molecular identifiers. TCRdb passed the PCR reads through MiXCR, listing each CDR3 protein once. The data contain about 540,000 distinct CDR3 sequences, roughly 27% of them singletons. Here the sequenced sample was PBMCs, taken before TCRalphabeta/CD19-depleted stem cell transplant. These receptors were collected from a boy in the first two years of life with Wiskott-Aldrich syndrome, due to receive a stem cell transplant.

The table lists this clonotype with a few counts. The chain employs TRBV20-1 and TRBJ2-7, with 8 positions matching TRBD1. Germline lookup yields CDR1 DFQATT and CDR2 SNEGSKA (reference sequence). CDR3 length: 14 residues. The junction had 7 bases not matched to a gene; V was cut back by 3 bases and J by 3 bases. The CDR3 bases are TGCAGTGCTAGCCCCGGACAGGGAATCTACGAGCAGTACTTC. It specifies CSASPGQGIYEQYF.

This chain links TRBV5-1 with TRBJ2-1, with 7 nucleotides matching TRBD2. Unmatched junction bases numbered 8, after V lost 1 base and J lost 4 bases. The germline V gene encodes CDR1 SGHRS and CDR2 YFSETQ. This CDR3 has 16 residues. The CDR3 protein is CASSLSPAGTYNEQFF. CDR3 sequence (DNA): TGCGCCAGCAGCTTGTCTCCAGCGGGAACATACAATGAGCAGTTCTTC.

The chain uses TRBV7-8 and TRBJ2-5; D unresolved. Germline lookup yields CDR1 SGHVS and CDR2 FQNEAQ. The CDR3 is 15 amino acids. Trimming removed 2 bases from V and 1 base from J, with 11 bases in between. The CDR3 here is CASSLPRAPQETQYF. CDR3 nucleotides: TGTGCCAGCAGCTTACCACGGGCCCCCCAAGAGACCCAGTACTTC. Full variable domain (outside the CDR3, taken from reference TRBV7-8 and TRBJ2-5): GAGVSQSPRYKVAKRGQDVALRCDPISGHVSLFWYQQALGQGPEFLTYFQNEAQLDKSGLPSDRFFAERPEGSVSTLKIQRTQQEDSAVYLCASSLPRAPQETQYFGPGTRLLVL.

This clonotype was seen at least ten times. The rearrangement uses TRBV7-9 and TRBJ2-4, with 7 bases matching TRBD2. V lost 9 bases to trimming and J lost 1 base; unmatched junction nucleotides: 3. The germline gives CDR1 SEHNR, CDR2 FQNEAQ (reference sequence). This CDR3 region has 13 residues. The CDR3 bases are TGTGCCAGTCGGGGGGATGCCAAAAACATTCAGTACTTC. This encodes CASRGDAKNIQYF.

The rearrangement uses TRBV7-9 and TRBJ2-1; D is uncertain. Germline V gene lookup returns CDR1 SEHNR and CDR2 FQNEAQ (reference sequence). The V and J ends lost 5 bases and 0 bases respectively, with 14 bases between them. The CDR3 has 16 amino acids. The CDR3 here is CASSTTRQSSYNEQFF. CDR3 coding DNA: TGTGCCAGCAGCACCACAAGACAAAGCTCCTACAATGAGCAGTTCTTC.

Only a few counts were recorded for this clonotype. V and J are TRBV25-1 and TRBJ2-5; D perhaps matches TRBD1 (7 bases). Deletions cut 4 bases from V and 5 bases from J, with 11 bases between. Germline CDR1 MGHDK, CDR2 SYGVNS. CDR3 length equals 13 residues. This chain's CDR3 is CASSAPGGETQYF. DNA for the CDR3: TGTGCCAGCAGTGCTCCAGGGGGGGAGACCCAGTACTTC.

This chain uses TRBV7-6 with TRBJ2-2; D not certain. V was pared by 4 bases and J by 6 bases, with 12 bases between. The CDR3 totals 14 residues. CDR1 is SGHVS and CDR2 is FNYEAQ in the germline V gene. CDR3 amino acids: CASSSFTNSGELFF. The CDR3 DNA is TGTGCCAGCAGCTCGTTCACTAATTCCGGGGAGCTGTTTTTT. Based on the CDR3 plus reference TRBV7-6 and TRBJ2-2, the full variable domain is GAGVSQSPRYKVTKRGQDVALRCDPISGHVSLYWYRQALGQGPEFLTYFNYEAQQDKSGLPNDRFSAERPEGSISTLTIQRTEQRDSAMYRCASSSFTNSGELFFGEGSRLTVL.

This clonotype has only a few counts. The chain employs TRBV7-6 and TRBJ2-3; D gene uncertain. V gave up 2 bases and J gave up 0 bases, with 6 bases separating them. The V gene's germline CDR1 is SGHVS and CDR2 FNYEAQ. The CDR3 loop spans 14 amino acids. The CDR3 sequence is CASSLIRSTDTQYF. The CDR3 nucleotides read TGTGCCAGCAGCTTAATCCGGAGCACAGATACGCAGTATTTT.

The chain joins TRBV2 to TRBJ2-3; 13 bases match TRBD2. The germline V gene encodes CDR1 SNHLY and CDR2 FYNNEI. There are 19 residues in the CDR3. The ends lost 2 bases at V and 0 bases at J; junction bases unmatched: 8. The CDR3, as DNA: TGTGCCAGCAGTGAAAAGGGACTAGCGGGGCCGGATAGCACAGATACGCAGTATTTT. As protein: CASSEKGLAGPDSTDTQYF.

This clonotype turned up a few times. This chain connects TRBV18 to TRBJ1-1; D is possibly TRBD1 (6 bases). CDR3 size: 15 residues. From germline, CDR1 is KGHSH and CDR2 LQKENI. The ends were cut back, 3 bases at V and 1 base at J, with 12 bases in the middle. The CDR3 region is CASSPNRGRNTEAFF. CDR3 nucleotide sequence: TGTGCCAGCTCACCCAATAGGGGGAGGAACACTGAAGCTTTCTTT.

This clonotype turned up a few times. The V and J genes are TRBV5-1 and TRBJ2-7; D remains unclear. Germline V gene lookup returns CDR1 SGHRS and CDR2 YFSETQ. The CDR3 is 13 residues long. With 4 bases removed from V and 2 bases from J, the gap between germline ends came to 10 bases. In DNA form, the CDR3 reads TGCGCCAGCAGCCCAACAGTTCCCTACGAGCAGTACTTC. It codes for CASSPTVPYEQYF.

The CDR3 nucleotides are TGTGCCAGCCATCGGGGAGTTTCAGATACGCAGTATTTT. Residues: CASHRGVSDTQYF. The genes are TRBV27 and TRBJ2-3, with D possibly TRBD2 on 5 matching bases. The CDR3 runs to 13 residues. V shed 8 bases and J shed 4 bases, with 13 bases lying between them. From germline, CDR1 is MNHEY and CDR2 SMNVEV (reference sequence).

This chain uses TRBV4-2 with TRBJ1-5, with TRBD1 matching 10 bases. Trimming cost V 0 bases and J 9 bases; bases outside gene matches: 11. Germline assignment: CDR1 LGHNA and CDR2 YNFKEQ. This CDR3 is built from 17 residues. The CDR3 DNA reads TGTGCCAGCAGCCAAGATCCTAGGACAGGGGGACACGTGCCCCAGCATTTT. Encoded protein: CASSQDPRTGGHVPQHF.

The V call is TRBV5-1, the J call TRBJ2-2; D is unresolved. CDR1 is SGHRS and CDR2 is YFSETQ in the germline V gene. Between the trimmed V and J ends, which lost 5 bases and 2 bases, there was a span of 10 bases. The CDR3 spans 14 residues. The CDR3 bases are TGCGCCAGCAGACGGACCCTCAACACCGGGGAGCTGTTTTTT. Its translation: CASRRTLNTGELFF.

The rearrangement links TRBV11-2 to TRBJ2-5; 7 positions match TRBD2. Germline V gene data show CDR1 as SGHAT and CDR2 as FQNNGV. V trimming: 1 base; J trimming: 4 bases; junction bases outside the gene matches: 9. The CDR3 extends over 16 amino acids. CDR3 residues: CASSLGGGGPPETQYF. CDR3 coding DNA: TGTGCCAGCAGCTTAGGGGGGGGAGGGCCCCCAGAGACCCAGTACTTC.

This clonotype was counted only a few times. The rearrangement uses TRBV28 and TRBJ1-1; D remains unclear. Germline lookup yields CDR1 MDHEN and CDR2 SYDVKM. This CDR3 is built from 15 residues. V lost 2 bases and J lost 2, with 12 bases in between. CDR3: CASSLGADGNTEAFF. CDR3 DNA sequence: TGTGCCAGCAGTTTAGGAGCGGATGGAAACACTGAAGCTTTCTTT.

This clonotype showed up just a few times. The CDR3 loop reads CASRDPLIHEQFF. The CDR3 nucleotides are TGTGCCAGCAGGGACCCCTTAATCCATGAGCAGTTCTTC. The chain uses TRBV6-1 and TRBJ2-1; D not resolved. The CDR3 sequence is 13 residues long. Trimming removed 6 bases at V and 8 bases at J, with 14 bases between. Germline CDR1 MNHNS, CDR2 SASEGT.

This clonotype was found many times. CDR3 amino acids: CAIGGTPHTDTQYF. CDR3 in DNA: TGTGCCATCGGAGGGACTCCCCACACAGATACGCAGTATTTT. The V call is TRBV10-3, the J call TRBJ2-3; D might be TRBD2 (6 bases). V was trimmed by 8 bases and J by 2 bases, leaving 14 bases between them. CDR1 is ENHRY, CDR2 SYGVKD, per germline. The CDR3 is 14 residues long.

The CDR3 loop reads CASTKTGRYEQYF. As DNA, the CDR3 is TGTGCCAGTACCAAGACGGGGAGATACGAGCAGTACTTC. V gene TRBV5-6 combines with J gene TRBJ2-7; D may be TRBD2 (5 bases). CDR1 is SGHDT and CDR2 is YYEEEE in the germline V gene. The germline V and J ends were trimmed by 8 bases and 4 bases, with 16 bases remaining between them. This CDR3 comprises 13 residues.

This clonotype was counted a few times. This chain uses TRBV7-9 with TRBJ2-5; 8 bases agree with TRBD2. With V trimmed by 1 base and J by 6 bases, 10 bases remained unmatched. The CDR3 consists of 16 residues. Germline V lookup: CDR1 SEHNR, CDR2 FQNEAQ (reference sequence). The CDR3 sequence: CASSLGFQRERKTQYF. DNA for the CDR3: TGTGCCAGCAGCTTAGGATTCCAGCGGGAGAGAAAGACCCAGTACTTC.

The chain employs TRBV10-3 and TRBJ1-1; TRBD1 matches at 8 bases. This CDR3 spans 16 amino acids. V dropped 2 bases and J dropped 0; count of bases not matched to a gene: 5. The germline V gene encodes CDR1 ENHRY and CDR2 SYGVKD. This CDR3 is CAISEGQGGMNTEAFF. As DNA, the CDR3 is TGTGCCATCAGTGAGGGACAGGGTGGAATGAACACTGAAGCTTTCTTT.

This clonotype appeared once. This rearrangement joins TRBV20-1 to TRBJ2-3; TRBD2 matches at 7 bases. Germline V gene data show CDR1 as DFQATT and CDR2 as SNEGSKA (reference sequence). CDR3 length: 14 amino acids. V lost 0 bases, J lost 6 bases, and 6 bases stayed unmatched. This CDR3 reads CSARDPRESDTQYF. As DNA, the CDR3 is TGCAGTGCTAGAGATCCGCGGGAGTCGGATACGCAGTATTTT.

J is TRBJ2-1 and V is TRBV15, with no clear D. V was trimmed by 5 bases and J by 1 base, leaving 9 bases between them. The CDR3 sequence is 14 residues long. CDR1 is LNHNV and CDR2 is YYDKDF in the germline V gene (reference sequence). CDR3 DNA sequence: TGTGCCACCAGCCAGCCCCAATCCTACAATGAGCAGTTCTTC. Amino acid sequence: CATSQPQSYNEQFF.

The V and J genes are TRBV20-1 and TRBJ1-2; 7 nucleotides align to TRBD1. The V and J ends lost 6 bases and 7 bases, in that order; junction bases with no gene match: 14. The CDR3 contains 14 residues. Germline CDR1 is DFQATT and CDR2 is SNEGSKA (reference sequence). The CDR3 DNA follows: TGCAGTGCCGCTCTAGTCAAGGGGGCGCGTGGCTACACCTTC. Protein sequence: CSAALVKGARGYTF.